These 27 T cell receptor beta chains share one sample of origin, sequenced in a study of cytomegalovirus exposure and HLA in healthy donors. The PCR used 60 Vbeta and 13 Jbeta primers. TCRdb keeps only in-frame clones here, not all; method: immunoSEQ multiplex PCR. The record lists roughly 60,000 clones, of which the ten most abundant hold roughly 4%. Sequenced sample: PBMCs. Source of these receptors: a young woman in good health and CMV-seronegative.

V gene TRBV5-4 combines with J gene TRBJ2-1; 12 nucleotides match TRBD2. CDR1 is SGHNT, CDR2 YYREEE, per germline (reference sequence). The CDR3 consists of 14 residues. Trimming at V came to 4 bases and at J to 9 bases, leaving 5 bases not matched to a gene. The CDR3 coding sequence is TGTGCCAGCAGCCCTCGACTAGCGGGAGTTGAGCAGTTCTTC. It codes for CASSPRLAGVEQFF.

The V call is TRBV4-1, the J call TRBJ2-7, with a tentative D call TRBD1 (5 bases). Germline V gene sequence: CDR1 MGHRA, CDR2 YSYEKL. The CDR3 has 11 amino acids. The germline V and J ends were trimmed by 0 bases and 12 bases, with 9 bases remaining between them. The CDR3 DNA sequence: TGCGCCAGCAGCCAAGATACAGGTTTGTACTTC. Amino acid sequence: CASSQDTGLYF.

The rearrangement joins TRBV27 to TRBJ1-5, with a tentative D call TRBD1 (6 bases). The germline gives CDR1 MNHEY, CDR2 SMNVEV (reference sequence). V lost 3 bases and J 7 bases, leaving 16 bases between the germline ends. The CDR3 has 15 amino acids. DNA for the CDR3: TGTGCCAGCAGTTTCCTTGGGGGGGGCAGGCAGCCCCAGCATTTT. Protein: CASSFLGGGRQPQHF.

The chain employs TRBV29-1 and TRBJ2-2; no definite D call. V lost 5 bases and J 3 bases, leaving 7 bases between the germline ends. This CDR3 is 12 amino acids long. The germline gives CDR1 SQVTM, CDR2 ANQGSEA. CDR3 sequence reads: CSVWSDTGELFF. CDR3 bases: TGCAGCGTTTGGAGTGACACCGGGGAGCTGTTTTTT.

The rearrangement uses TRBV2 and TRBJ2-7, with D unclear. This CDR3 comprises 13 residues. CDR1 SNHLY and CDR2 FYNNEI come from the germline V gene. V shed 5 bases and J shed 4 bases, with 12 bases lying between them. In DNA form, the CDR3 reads TGTGCCAGCAGTCCCGACTTCGGGTACGAGCAGTACTTC. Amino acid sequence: CASSPDFGYEQYF.

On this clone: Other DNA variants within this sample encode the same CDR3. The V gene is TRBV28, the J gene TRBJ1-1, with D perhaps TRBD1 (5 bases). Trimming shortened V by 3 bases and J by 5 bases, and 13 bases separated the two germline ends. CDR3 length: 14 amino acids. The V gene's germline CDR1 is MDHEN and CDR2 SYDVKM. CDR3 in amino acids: CASSFSGGGTEAFF. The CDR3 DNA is TGTGCCAGCAGTTTCAGCGGGGGGGGAACTGAAGCTTTCTTT.

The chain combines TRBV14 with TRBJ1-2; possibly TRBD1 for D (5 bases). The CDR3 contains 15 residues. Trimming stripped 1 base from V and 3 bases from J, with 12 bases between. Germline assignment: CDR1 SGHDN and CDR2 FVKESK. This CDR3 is CASSQVSGNDYGYTF. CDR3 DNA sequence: TGTGCCAGCAGCCAAGTGTCAGGGAACGACTATGGCTACACCTTC.

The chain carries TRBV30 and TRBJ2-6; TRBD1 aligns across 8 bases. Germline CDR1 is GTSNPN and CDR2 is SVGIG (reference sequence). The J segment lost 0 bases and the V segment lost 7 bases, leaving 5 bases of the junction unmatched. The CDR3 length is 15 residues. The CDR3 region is CAYPDRASGANVLTF. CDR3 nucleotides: TGTGCCTACCCGGACAGGGCCTCTGGGGCCAACGTCCTGACTTTC.

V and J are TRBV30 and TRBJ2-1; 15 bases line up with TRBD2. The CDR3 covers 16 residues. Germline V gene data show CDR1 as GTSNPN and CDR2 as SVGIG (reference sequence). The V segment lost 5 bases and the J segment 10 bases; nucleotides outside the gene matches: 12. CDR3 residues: CAWGYGTSGGPGEQFF. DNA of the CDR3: TGTGCCTGGGGGTACGGGACTAGCGGGGGGCCGGGGGAGCAGTTCTTC. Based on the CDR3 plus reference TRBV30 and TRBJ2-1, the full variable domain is SQTIHQWPATLVQPVGSPLSLECTVEGTSNPNLYWYRQAAGRGLQLLFYSVGIGQISSEVPQNLSASRPQDRQFILSSKKLLLSDSGFYLCAWGYGTSGGPGEQFFGPGTRLTVL.

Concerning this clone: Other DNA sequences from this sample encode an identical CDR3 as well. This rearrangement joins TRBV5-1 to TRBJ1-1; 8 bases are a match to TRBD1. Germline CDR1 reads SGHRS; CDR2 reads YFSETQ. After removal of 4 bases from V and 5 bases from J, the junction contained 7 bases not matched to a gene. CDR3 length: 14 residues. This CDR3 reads CASSLRGDRTEAFF. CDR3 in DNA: TGCGCCAGCAGCCTGCGAGGGGACAGGACTGAAGCTTTCTTT.

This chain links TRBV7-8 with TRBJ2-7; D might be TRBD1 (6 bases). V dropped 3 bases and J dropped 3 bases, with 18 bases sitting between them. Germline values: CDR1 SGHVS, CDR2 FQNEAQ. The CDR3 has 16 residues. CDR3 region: CASSLVIARTDYEQYF. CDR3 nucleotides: TGTGCCAGCAGCTTGGTCATCGCTAGGACAGACTACGAGCAGTACTTC.

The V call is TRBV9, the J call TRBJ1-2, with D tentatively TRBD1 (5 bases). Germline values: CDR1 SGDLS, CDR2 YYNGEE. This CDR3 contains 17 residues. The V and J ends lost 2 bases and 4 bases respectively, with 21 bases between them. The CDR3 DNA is TGTGCCAGCAGCGTGGGGGGGACTCCTAACTGGGGCTATGGCTACACCTTC. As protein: CASSVGGTPNWGYGYTF.

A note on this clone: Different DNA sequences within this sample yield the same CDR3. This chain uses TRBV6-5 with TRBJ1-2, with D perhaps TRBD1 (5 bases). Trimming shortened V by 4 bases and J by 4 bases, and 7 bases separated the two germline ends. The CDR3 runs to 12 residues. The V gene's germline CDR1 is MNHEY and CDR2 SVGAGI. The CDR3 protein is CASSLDSYGYTF. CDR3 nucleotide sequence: TGTGCCAGCAGTTTAGACAGCTATGGCTACACCTTC.

The CDR3 here is CASSWGTGERYGYTF. CDR3 coding DNA: TGCGCCAGCAGCTGGGGGACAGGGGAGCGGTATGGCTACACCTTC. J is TRBJ1-2 and V is TRBV4-1, with 10 bases matching TRBD1. With 5 bases clipped from V and 5 bases from J, the junction kept 8 bases outside the gene matches. CDR3 length equals 15 residues. Germline CDR1 reads MGHRA; CDR2 reads YSYEKL.

For the CDR3, the DNA is TGTGCCAGCAGTGAAGTTACCGGCGGTGGCTACACCTTC. Protein: CASSEVTGGGYTF. The chain recombines TRBV25-1 with TRBJ1-2; D is unclear. This CDR3 comprises 13 residues. Looked up from germline, CDR1 is MGHDK and CDR2 is SYGVNS. V gave up 2 bases and J gave up 7 bases, with 11 bases separating them.

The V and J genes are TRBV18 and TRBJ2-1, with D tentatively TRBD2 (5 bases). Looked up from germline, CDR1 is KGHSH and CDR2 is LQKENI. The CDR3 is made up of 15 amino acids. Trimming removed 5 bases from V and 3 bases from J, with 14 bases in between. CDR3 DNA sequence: TGTGCCAGCTCAGAGAGGCTAGCTGTCTACAATGAGCAGTTCTTC. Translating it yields CASSERLAVYNEQFF.

CDR3 sequence: CASSQERGRTGLRNTEAFF. The CDR3 coding sequence is TGTGCCAGCAGCCAAGAGAGAGGACGGACAGGGCTGCGGAACACTGAAGCTTTCTTT. This chain connects TRBV4-2 to TRBJ1-1; 8 positions match TRBD1. J gave up 1 base and V 0 bases, and 13 bases lay outside the gene matches. The CDR3 contains 19 residues. Germline V CDR1 and CDR2: LGHNA, YNFKEQ.

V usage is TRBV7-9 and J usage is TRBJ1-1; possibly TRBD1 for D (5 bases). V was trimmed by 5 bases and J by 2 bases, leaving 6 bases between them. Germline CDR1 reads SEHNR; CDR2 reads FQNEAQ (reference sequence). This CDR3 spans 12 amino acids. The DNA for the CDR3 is TGTGCCAGCAGCCAGGGTAACACTGAAGCTTTCTTT. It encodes CASSQGNTEAFF.

As DNA, the CDR3 is TGTGCCAGCTCCCCGGGACAGGGGCGGAACTATGGCTACACCTTC. This encodes CASSPGQGRNYGYTF. This rearrangement joins TRBV18 to TRBJ1-2; TRBD1 aligns across 10 bases. CDR1 KGHSH and CDR2 LQKENI come from the germline V gene. The length of the CDR3 is 15 residues. The J segment lost 2 bases and the V segment lost 6 bases, leaving 6 bases of the junction unmatched.

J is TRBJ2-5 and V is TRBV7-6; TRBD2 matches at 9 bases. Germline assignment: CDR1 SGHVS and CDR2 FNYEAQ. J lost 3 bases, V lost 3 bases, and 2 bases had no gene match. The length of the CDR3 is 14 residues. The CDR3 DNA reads TGTGCCAGCAGCTTGGGACTAGCCAAAGAGACCCAGTACTTC. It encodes CASSLGLAKETQYF.

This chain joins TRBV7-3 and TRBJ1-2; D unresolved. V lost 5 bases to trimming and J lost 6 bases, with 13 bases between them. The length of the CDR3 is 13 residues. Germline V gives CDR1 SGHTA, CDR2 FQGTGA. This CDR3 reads CASSHLLGDGYTF. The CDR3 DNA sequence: TGTGCCAGCAGCCATTTATTGGGAGATGGCTACACCTTC.

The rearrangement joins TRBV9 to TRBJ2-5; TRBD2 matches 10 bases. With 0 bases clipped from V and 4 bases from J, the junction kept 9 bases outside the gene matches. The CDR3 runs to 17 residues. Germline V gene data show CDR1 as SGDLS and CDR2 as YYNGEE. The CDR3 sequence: CASSVESGRDPGETQYF. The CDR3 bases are TGTGCCAGCAGCGTAGAAAGCGGGAGGGACCCCGGAGAGACCCAGTACTTC.

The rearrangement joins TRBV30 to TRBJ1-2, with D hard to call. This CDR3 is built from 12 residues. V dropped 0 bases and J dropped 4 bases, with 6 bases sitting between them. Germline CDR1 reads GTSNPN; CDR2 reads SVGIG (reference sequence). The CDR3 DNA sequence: TGTGCCTGGAGTGTATCCGTCTATGGCTACACCTTC. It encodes CAWSVSVYGYTF.

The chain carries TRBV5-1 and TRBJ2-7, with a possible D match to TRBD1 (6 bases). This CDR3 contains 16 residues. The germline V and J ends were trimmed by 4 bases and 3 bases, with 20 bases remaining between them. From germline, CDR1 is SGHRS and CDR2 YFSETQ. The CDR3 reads CASSGGFGTRFYEQYF. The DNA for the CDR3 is TGCGCCAGCAGCGGGGGTTTTGGGACAAGATTCTACGAGCAGTACTTC.

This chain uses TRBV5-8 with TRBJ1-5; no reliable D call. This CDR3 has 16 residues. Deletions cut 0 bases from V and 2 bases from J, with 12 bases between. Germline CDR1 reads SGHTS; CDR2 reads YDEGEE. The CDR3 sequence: CASSLGGGRRNQPQHF. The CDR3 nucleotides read TGTGCCAGCAGCTTGGGGGGAGGGAGACGCAATCAGCCCCAGCATTTT.

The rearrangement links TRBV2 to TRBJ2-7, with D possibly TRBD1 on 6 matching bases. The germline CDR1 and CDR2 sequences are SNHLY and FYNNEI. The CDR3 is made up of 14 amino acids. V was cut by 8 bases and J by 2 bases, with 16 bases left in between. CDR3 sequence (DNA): TGTGCCAGCCGTCCTCCGACAGGAACCTACGAGCAGTACTTC. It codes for CASRPPTGTYEQYF. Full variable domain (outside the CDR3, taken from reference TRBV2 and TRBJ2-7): EPEVTQTPSHQVTQMGQEVILRCVPISNHLYFYWYRQILGQKVEFLVSFYNNEISEKSEIFDDQFSVERPDGSNFTLKIRSTKLEDSAMYFCASRPPTGTYEQYFGPGTRLTVT.

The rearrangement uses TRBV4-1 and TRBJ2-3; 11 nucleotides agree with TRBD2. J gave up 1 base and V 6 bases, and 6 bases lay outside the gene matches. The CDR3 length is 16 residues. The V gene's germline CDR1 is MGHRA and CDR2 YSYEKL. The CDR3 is CASSRLAGPRTDTQYF. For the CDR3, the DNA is TGCGCCAGCAGTCGACTAGCGGGGCCCCGCACAGATACGCAGTATTTT.